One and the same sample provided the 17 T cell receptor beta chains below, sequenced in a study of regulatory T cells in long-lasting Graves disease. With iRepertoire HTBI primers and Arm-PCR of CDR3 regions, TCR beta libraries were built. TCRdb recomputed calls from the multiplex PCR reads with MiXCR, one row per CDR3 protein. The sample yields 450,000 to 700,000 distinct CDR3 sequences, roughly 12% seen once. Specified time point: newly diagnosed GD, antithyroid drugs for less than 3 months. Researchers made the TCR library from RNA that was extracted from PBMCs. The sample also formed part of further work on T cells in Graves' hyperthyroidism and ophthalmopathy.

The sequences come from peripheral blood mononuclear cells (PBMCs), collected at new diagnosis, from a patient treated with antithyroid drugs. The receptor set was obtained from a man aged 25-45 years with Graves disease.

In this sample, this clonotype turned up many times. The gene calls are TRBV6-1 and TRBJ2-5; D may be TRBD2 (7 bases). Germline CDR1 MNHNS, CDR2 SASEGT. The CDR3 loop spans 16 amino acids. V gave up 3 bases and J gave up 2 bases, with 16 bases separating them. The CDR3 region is CASSELGGGGQETQYF. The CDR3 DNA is TGTGCCAGCAGTGAGCTGGGAGGGGGTGGGCAAGAGACCCAGTACTTC.

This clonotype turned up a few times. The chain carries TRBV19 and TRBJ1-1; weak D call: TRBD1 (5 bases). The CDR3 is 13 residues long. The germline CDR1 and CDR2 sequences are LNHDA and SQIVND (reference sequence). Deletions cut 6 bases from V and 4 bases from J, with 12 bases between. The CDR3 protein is CASRGDGATEAFF. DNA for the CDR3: TGTGCCAGTAGGGGGGACGGGGCCACTGAAGCTTTCTTT.

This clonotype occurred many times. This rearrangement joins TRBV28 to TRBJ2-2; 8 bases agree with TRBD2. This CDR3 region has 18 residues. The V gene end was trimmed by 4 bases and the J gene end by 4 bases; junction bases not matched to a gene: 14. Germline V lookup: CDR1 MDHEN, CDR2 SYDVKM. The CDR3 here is CASSSRIIAGLFTGELFF. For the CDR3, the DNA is TGTGCCAGCAGTTCCCGAATTATAGCGGGGTTATTCACCGGGGAGCTGTTTTTT.

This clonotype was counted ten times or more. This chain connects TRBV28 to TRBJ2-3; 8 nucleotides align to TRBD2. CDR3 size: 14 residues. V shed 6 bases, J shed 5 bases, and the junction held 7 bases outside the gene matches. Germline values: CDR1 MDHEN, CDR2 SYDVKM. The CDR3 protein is CASRSTSEVDTQYF. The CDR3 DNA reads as TGTGCCAGCAGGTCGACTAGCGAGGTAGATACGCAGTATTTT. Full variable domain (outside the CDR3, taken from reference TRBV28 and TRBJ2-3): DVKVTQSSRYLVKRTGEKVFLECVQDMDHENMFWYRQDPGLGLRLIYFSYDVKMKEKGDIPEGYSVSREKKERFSLILESASTNQTSMYLCASRSTSEVDTQYFGPGTRLTVL.

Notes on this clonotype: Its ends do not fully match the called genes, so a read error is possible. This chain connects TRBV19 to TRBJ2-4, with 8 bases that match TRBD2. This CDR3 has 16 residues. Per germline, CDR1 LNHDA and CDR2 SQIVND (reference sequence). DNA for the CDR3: TGTGCCGGTAGTATAGATCTCTTCGGGGGGGCCAACATTCAGTACTTC. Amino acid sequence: CAGSIDLFGGANIQYF.

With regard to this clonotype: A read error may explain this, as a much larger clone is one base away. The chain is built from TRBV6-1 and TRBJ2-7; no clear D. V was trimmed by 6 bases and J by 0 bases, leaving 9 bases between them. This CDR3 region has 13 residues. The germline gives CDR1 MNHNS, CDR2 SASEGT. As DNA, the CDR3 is TGTGCCAGCAGGGGCTTTTTCTCCTACGAGCAGTACTTC. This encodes CASRGFFSYEQYF.

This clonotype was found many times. In DNA form, the CDR3 reads TGTGCCAGCAGTGAAGGTCCCGAGCAGTACTTC. It yields the protein CASSEGPEQYF. This chain connects TRBV2 to TRBJ2-7; D is unclear. Trimming pared 1 base from V and 6 bases from J, leaving 4 bases between. The CDR3 is 11 amino acids. The germline CDR1 and CDR2 sequences are SNHLY and FYNNEI.

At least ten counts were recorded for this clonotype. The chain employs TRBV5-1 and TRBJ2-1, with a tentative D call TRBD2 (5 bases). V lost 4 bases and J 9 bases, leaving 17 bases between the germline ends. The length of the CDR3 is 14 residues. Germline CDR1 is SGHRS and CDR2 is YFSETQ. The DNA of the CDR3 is TGCGCCAGCAGCCCCGGGATACACCCCAGTGAGCAGTTCTTC. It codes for CASSPGIHPSEQFF.

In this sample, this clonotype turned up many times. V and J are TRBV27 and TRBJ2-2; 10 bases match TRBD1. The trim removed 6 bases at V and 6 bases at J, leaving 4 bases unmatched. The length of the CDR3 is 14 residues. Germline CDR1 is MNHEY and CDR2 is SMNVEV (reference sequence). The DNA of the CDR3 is TGTGCCAGCAGCAGACAGGGGGCAGCCGGGGAGCTGTTTTTT. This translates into CASSRQGAAGELFF.

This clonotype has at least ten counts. The CDR3 reads CASSPTVGGLFGELFF. The DNA of the CDR3 is TGTGCCAGCAGCCCCACCGTCGGCGGGCTGTTCGGGGAGCTGTTTTTT. The J gene is TRBJ2-2, the V gene TRBV7-3; possible D gene TRBD2, 5 bases. Germline V gene lookup returns CDR1 SGHTA and CDR2 FQGTGA. V lost 5 bases and J 7 bases, leaving 20 bases between the germline ends. CDR3 length equals 16 residues.

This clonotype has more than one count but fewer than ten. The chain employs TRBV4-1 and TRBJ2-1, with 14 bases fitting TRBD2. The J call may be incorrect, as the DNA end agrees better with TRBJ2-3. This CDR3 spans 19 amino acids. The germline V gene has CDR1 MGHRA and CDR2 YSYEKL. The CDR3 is CASSQDWDRLAGGPVTQYF. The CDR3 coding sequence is TGCGCCAGCAGCCAAGATTGGGACCGACTAGCGGGAGGGCCCGTTACGCAGTATTTT.

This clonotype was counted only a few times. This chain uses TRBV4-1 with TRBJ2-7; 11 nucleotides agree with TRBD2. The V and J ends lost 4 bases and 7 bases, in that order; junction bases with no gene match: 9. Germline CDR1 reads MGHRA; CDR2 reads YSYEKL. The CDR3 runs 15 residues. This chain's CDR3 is CASSRTLAGGEEQYF. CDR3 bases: TGCGCCAGCAGCCGGACTCTAGCGGGAGGCGAGGAGCAGTACTTC.

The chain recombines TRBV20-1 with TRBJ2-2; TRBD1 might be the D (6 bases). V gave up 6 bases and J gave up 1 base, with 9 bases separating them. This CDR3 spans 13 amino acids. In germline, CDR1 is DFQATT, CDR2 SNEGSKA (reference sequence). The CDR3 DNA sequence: TGCAGTGCCACCAGGGGGAACACCGGGGAGCTGTTTTTT. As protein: CSATRGNTGELFF.

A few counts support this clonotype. The CDR3 DNA sequence: TGTGCCAGCAGCTTACAACAGCGTTTACAGAATGAGCAGTTCTTC. This gives the protein CASSLQQRLQNEQFF. The gene calls are TRBV11-2 and TRBJ2-1, with D uncertain. V was clipped by 2 bases and J by 7 bases, with 15 bases between them. CDR3 size: 15 residues. Looked up from germline, CDR1 is SGHAT and CDR2 is FQNNGV.

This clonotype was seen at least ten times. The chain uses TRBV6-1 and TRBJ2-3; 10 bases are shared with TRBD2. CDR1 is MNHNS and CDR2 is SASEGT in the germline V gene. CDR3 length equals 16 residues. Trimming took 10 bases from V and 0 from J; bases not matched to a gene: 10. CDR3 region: CATTSGTRTSTDTQYF. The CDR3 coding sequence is TGTGCCACCACTAGCGGGACACGGACGAGCACAGATACGCAGTATTTT.

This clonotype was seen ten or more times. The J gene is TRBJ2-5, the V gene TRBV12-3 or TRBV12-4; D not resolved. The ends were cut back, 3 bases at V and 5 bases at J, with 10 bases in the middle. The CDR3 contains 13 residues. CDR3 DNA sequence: TGTGCCAGCAGTTTCCAAACCCGGGAGACCCAGTACTTC. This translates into CASSFQTRETQYF.

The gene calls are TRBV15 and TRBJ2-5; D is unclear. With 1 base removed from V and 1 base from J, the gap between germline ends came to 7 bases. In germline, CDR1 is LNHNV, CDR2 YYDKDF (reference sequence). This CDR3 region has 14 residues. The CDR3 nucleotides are TGTGCCACCAGCAGAGGCCCTAGCCAAGAGACCCAGTACTTC. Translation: CATSRGPSQETQYF.